This TCR beta chain stems from a study of metastatic and nonmetastatic thyroid tumors. Study information: Repertoires from blood and tumor or nodule tissue of malignant and benign thyroid patients were compared.

The CDR3 length is 16 residues. The V and J ends lost 3 bases and 2 bases respectively, with 19 bases between them. Germline CDR1 and CDR2: DFQATT and SNEGSKA (reference sequence). Each patient came to thyroid surgery without any prior treatment (of any kind). Original methodology: Using the CDR3 differences seen across clinicopathological groups, the authors built a distant-metastasis classifier for papillary thyroid cancer, which was meant to discriminate distant-metastatic patients. TCRdb ran MiXCR on the PCR reads. These V and J calls rely on TCRdb rather than the paper's analysis. The sample contains around 24,000 clones, 13% of which appear only once. At least ten counts were recorded for this clone.

The sample was blood. This clonotype was sampled from a female donor with papillary thyroid cancer or a benign thyroid nodule (not recorded which). Some clones in this sample may be carry-over from other donors' samples. J is TRBJ1-2 and V is TRBV20-1; no definite D call. The CDR3 DNA is TGCAGTGCTAGGACACCACGGACCGATTCCAACTATGGCTACACCTTC. This gives the protein CSARTPRTDSNYGYTF.